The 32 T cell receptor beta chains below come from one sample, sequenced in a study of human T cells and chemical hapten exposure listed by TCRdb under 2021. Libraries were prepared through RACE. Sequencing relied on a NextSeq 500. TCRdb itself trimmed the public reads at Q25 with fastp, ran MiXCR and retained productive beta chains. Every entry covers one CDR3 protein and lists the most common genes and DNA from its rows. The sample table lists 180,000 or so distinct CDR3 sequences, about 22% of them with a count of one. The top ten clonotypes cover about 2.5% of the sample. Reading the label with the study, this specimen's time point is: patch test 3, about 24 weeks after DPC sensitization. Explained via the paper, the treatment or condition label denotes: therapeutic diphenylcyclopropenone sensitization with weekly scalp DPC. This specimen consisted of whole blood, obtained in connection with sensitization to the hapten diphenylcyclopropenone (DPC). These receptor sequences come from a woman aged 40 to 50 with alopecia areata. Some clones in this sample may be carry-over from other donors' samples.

The CDR3 bases are TGTGCCAGCAGGCCTACTAGCGCCGAAGGAACAGATACGCAGTATTTT. Its translation: CASRPTSAEGTDTQYF. The rearrangement joins TRBV7-9 to TRBJ2-3, with TRBD2 matching 7 bases. The CDR3 length is 16 residues. Unmatched junction bases numbered 12, after V lost 6 bases and J lost 3 bases. In germline, CDR1 is SEHNR, CDR2 FQNEAQ (reference sequence).

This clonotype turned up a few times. CDR3 amino acids: CASSENGRANEKLFF. The CDR3, as DNA: TGTGCCAGCAGCGAAAACGGTAGGGCGAATGAAAAACTGTTTTTT. The chain recombines TRBV27 with TRBJ1-4; D is unclear. Germline assignment: CDR1 MNHEY and CDR2 SMNVEV (reference sequence). The V end was cut by 6 bases, the J end by 5 bases, with 16 bases between. The CDR3 is 15 residues long.

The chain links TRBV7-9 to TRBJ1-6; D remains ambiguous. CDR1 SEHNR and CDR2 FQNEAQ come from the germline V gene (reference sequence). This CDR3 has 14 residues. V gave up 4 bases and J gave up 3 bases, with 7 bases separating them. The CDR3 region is CASSSEGYNSPLHF. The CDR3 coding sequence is TGTGCCAGCAGCTCCGAGGGCTATAATTCACCCCTCCACTTT.

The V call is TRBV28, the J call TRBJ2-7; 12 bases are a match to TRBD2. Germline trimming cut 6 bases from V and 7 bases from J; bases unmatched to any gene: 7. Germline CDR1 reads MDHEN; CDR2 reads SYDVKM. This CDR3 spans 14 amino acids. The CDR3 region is CASRTSGSMSEQYF. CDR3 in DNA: TGTGCCAGCAGGACTAGCGGGAGTATGTCTGAGCAGTACTTC. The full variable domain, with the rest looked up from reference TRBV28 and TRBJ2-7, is DVKVTQSSRYLVKRTGEKVFLECVQDMDHENMFWYRQDPGLGLRLIYFSYDVKMKEKGDIPEGYSVSREKKERFSLILESASTNQTSMYLCASRTSGSMSEQYFGPGTRLTVT.

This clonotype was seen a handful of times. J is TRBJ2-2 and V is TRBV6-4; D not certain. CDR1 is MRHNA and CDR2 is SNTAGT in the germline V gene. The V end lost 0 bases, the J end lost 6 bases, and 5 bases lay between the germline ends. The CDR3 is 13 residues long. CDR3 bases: TGTGCCAGCAGTGACTCGACTTCCGGGGAGCTGTTTTTT. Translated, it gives CASSDSTSGELFF.

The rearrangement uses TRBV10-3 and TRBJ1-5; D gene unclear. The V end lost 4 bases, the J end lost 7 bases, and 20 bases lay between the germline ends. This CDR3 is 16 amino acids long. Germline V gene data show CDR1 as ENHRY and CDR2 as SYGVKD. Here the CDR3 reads CAISAAGPAGRQPQHF. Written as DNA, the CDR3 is TGTGCCATCAGTGCGGCAGGCCCCGCGGGAAGGCAGCCCCAGCATTTT.

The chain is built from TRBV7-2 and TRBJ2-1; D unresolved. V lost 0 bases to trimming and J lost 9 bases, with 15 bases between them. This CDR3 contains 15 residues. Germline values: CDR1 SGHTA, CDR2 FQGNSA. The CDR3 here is CASSLASTTASEQFF. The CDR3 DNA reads TGTGCCAGCAGCTTAGCGTCTACAACGGCTAGTGAGCAGTTCTTC.

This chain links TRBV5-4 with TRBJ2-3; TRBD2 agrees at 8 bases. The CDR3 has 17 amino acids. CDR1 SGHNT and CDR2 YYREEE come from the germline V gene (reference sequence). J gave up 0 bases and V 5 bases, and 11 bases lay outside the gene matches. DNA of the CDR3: TGTGCCAGCAGTCTTAAGCGAGCGGGAGTGAGCACAGATACGCAGTATTTT. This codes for CASSLKRAGVSTDTQYF. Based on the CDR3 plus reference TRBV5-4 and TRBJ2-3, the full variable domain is ETGVTQSPTHLIKTRGQQVTLRCSSQSGHNTVSWYQQALGQGPQFIFQYYREEENGRGNFPPRFSGLQFPNYSSELNVNALELDDSALYLCASSLKRAGVSTDTQYFGPGTRLTVL.

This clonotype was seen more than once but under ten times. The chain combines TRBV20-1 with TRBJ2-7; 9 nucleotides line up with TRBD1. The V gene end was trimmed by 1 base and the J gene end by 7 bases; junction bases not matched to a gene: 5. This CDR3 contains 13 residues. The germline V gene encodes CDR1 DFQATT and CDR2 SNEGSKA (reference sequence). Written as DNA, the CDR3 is TGCAGTGCTAGAGGGGACAGGGATTCGGAGCAGTACTTC. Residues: CSARGDRDSEQYF.

The CDR3: CASSQESSAFSYNEQFF. CDR3 in DNA: TGCGCCAGCAGCCAAGAATCCAGCGCCTTCTCCTACAATGAGCAGTTCTTC. V gene TRBV4-1 combines with J gene TRBJ2-1; no reliable D call. The V end lost 0 bases, the J end lost 0 bases, and 12 bases lay between the germline ends. CDR1 MGHRA and CDR2 YSYEKL come from the germline V gene. This CDR3 spans 17 amino acids.

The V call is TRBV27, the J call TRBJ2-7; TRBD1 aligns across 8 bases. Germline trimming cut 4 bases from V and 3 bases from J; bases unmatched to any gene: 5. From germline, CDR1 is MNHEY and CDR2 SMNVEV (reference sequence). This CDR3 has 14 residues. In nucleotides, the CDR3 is TGTGCCAGCAGTTACGGACAGGGCAACTACGAGCAGTACTTC. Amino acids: CASSYGQGNYEQYF.

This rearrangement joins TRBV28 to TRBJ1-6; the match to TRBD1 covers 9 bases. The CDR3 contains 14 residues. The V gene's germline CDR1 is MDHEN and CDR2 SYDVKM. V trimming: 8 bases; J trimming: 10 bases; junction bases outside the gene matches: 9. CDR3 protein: CASRTGVVYSPLHF. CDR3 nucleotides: TGTGCCAGCCGGACAGGGGTAGTTTACTCACCCCTCCACTTT. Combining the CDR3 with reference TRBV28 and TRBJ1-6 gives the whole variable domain DVKVTQSSRYLVKRTGEKVFLECVQDMDHENMFWYRQDPGLGLRLIYFSYDVKMKEKGDIPEGYSVSREKKERFSLILESASTNQTSMYLCASRTGVVYSPLHFGNGTRLTVT.

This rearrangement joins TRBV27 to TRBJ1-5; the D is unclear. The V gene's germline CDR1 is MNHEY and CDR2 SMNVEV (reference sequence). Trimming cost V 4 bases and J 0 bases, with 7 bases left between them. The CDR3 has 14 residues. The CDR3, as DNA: TGTGCCAGCAGTTCGGCTAATAGCAATCAGCCCCAGCATTTT. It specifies CASSSANSNQPQHF.

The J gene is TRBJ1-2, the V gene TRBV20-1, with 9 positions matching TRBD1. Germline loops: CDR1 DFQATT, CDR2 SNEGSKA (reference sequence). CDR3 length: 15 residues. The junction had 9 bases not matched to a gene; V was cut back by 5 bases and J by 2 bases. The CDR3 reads CSAPRDRARNYGYTF. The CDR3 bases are TGCAGTGCTCCGCGGGACAGGGCCCGGAACTATGGCTACACCTTC.

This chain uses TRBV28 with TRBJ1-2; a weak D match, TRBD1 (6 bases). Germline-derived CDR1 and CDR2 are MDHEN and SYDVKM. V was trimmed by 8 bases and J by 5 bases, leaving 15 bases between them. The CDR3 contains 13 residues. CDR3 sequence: CASGRTDVYGYTF. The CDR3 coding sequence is TGTGCCAGCGGCCGGACAGATGTTTATGGCTACACCTTC.

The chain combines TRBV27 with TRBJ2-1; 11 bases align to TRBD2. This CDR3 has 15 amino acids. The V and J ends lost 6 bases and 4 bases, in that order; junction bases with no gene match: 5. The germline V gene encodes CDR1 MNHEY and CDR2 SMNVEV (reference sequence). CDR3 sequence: CASRVAGGIYNEQFF. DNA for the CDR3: TGTGCCAGCAGGGTAGCGGGAGGGATTTACAATGAGCAGTTCTTC.

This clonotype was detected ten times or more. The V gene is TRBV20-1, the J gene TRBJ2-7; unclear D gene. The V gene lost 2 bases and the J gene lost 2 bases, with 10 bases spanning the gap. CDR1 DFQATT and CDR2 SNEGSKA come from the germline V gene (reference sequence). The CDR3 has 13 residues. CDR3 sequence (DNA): TGCAGTGCTAGACCTTCAGTTACCTACGAGCAGTACTTC. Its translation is CSARPSVTYEQYF.

CDR3 nucleotides: TGTGCCAGCAGTGAAAGGGGGACCTATGGCTACACCTTC. The encoded protein is CASSERGTYGYTF. This chain connects TRBV2 to TRBJ1-2; weak D call: TRBD1 (6 bases). Germline loops: CDR1 SNHLY, CDR2 FYNNEI. This CDR3 has 13 residues. V was clipped by 2 bases and J by 4 bases, with 8 bases between them.

The CDR3 sequence: CASSERRTTYNEQFF. The CDR3, as DNA: TGTGCCAGCAGTGAGCGCCGTACTACCTACAATGAGCAGTTCTTC. The V call is TRBV2, the J call TRBJ2-1; D uncertain. Germline V gene lookup returns CDR1 SNHLY and CDR2 FYNNEI. V was trimmed by 3 bases and J by 2 bases, leaving 11 bases between them. The CDR3 is made up of 15 amino acids.

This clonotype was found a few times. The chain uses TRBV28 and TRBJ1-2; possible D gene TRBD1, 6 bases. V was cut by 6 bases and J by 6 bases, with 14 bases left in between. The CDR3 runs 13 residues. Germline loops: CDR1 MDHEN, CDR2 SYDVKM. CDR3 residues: CASRGGLPNGYTF. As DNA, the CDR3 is TGTGCCAGCAGAGGGGGGCTCCCTAATGGCTACACCTTC.

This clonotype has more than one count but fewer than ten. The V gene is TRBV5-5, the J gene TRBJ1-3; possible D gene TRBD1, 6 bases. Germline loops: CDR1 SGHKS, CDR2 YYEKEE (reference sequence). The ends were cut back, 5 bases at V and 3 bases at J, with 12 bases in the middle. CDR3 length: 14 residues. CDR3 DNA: TGTGCCAGCAGAGGAGGGGGTCTTGGAAACACCATATATTTT. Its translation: CASRGGGLGNTIYF.

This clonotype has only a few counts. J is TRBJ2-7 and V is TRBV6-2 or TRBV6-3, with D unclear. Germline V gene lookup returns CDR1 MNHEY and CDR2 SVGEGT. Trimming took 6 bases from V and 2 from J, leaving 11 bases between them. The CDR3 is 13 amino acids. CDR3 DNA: TGTGCCAGCAGCTCGGGTGTCACCTACGAGCAGTACTTC. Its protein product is CASSSGVTYEQYF.

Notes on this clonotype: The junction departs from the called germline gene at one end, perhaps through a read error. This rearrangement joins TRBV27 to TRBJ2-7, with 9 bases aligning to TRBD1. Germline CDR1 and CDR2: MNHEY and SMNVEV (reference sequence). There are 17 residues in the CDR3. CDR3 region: CASSLSGQGLSDYEQYF. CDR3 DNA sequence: TGTGCCAGCAGTCTATCGGGACAGGGACTCAGTGACTACGAGCAGTACTTC.

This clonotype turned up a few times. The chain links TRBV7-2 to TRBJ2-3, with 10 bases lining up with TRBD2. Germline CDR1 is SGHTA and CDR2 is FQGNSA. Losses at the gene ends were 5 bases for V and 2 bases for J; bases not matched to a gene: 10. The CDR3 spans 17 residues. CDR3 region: CASSLPSTSGYTDTQYF. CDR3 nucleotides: TGTGCCAGCAGCCTACCTTCGACTAGCGGGTACACAGATACGCAGTATTTT.

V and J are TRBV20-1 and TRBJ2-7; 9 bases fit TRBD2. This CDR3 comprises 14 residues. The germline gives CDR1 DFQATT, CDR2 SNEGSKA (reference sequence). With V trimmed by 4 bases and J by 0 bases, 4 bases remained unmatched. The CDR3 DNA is TGCAGTGCTATGGCGGGAGGGAGCTCCTACGAGCAGTACTTC. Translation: CSAMAGGSSYEQYF.

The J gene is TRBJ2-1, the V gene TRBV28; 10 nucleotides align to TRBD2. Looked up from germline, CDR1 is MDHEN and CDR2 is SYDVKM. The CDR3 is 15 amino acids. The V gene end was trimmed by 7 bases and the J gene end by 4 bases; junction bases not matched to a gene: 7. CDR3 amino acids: CASTLTSGIYNEQFF. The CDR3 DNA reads TGTGCCAGCACCCTAACTAGCGGGATATACAATGAGCAGTTCTTC.

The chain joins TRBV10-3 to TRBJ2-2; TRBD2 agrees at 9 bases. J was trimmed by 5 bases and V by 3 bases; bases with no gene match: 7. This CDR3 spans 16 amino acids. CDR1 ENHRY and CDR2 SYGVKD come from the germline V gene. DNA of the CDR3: TGTGCCATCAGTGACGCGGGAGGGCCCGGAACCGGGGAGCTGTTTTTT. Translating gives CAISDAGGPGTGELFF.

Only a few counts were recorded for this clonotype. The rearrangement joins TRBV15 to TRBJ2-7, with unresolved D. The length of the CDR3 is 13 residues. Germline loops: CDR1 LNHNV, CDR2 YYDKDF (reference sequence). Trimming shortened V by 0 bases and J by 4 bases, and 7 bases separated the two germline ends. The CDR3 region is CATSRDLGYEQYF. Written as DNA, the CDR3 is TGTGCCACCAGCAGAGATTTGGGATACGAGCAGTACTTC.

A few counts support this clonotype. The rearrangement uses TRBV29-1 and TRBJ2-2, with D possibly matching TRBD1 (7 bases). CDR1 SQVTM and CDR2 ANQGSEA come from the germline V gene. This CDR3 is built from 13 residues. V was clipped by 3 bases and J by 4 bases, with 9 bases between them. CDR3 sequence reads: CSVDQGGTGELFF. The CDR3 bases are TGCAGCGTTGATCAGGGGGGCACCGGGGAGCTGTTTTTT.

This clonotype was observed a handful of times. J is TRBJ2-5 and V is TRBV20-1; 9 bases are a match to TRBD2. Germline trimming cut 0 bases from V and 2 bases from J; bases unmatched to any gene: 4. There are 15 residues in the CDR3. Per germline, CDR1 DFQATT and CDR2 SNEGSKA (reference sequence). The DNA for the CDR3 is TGCAGTGCTAGAGATGCGGCGGGAGGGCAAGAGACCCAGTACTTC. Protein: CSARDAAGGQETQYF.

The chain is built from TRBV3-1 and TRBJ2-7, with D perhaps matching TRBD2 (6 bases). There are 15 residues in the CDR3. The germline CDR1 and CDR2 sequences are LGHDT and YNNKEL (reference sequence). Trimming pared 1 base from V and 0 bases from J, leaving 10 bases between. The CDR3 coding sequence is TGTGCCAGCAGCCAAGGGGACTTTAGCTCCTACGAGCAGTACTTC. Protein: CASSQGDFSSYEQYF.

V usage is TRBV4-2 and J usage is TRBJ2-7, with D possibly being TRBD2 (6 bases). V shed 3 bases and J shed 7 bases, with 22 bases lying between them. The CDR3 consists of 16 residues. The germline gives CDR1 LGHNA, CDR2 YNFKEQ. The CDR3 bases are TGTGCCAGCAGCCAGGGGGGTAGGTGGCGGGAAGAAGAGCAGTACTTC. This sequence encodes CASSQGGRWREEEQYF.